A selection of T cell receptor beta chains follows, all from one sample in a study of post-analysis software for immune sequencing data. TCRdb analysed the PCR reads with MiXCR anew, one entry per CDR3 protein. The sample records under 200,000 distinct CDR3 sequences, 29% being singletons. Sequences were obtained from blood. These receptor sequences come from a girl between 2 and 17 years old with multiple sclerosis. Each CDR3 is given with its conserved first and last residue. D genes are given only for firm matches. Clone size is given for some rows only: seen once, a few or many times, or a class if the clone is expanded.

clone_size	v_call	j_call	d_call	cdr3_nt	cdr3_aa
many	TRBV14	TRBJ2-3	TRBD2	TGTGCCAGCAGCCAGCCTCCGGGACTAGCGGCCGTTGGCGATATAGATACGCAGTATTTT	CASSQPPGLAAVGDIDTQYF
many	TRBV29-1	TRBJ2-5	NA	TGCAGCGTTGAAGTCGGGTCCCAGTACTTC	CSVEVGSQYF
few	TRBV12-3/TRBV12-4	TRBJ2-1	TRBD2	TGTGCCAGCAGTTCAGTAGCGGGGAGCTCCTACGAGCAGTTCTTC	CASSSVAGSSYEQFF
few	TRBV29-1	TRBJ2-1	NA	TGCAGCGGTGAAAACTCCTACAATGAGCAGTTCTTC	CSGENSYNEQFF
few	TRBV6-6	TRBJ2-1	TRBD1	TGTGCCAGCAGTTACCAGACAGGGGGGGGCTCCTACAATGAGCAGTTCTTC	CASSYQTGGGSYNEQFF
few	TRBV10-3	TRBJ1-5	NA	TGTGCCATCAGTGAGTCTGATCTCCCGAATCAGCCCCAGCATTTT	CAISESDLPNQPQHF
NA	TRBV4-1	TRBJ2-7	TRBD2	TGCGCCAGCAGCCAAGCCTGGACTAGTAACTCCTACGAGCAGTACTTC	CASSQAWTSNSYEQYF
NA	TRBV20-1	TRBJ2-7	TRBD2	TGCAGTGCTAGCGGGAGGGTCTACGAGCAGTACTTC	CSASGRVYEQYF
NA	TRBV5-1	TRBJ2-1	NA	TGCGCCAGCAGCCTGGTCTTAGCGTCGGTCCGCCGCTACAATGAGCAGTTCTTC	CASSLVLASVRRYNEQFF
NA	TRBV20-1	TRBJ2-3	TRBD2	TGCAGTGCGGGACGAGCGGGGGGAAGCACAGATACGCAGTATTTT	CSAGRAGGSTDTQYF
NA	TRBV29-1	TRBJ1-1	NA	TGCAGCGTTGTCCGCGTACTCACTGAAGCTTTCTTT	CSVVRVLTEAFF
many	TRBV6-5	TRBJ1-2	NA	TGTGCCAGCAGTTATCGCGATGTGGGGGTGGATGGCTACACCTTC	CASSYRDVGVDGYTF
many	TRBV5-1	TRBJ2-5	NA	TGCGCCAGCAGCTTGGCCTTTCAGAGCCAAGAGACCCAGTACTTC	CASSLAFQSQETQYF
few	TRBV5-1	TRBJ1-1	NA	TGCGCCAGCAGCTCGACGGACCAGACCACTGAAGCTTTCTTT	CASSSTDQTTEAFF
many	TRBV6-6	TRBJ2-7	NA	TGTGCCAGCAGTTACGGGGAGACAGGCAAGCAGTACTTC	CASSYGETGKQYF
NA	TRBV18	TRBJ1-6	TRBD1	TGTGCCAGCTCACCCGACAGGGCTAATTCACCCCTCCACTTT	CASSPDRANSPLHF
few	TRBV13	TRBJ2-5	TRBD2	TGTGCCAGCAGCACAGCGGGGGAGACCCAGTACTTC	CASSTAGETQYF
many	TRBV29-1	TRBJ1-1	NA	TGCAGCGTTGCGGGAACGAACACTGAAGCTTTCTTT	CSVAGTNTEAFF
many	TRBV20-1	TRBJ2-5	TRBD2	TGCAGTGCAGAAGGGGCTAGCGGGGGGAACCAAGAGACCCAGTACTTC	CSAEGASGGNQETQYF
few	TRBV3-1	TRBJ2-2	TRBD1	TGTGCCAGCAGCCCCCGCTCAGGACAGGGGGCTGCCGGGGAGCTGTTTTTT	CASSPRSGQGAAGELFF
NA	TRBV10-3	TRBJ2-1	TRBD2	TGTGCCACCAGTGATGGGGAGCGGGGATCCTACAATGAGCAGTTCTTC	CATSDGERGSYNEQFF
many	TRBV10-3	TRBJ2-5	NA	TGTGCCATCAGTGAGGCGTACCAAGAGACCCAGTACTTC	CAISEAYQETQYF
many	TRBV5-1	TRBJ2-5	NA	TGCGCCAGCAGCTTGGTCGGTAGACAAGAGACCCAGTACTTC	CASSLVGRQETQYF
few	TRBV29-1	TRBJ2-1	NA	TGCAGCGTTGGGGCAGGGAGAGGTAGGAATGAGCAGTTCTTC	CSVGAGRGRNEQFF
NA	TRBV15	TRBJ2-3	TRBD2	TGTGCCACCAGCAGAGATTCCCCAGGGAGGGCATATACGCAGTATTTT	CATSRDSPGRAYTQYF
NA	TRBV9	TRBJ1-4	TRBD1	TGTGCCAGCAGCCCCTGGGACAGGGGATATGAAAAACTGTTTTTT	CASSPWDRGYEKLFF
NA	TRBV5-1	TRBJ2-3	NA	TGCGCCAGCAGCTTGGGTGGGGCTTGGACAGATACGCAGTATTTT	CASSLGGAWTDTQYF
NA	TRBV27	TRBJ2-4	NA	TGTGCCAGCAGTTTCTCGGGCTACGAGCAGCACTTC	CASSFSGYEQHF
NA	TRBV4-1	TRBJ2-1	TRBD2	TGCGCCAGCAGCCAACAAACCCTCGGGACTAGCGGGTTTGGACAGTTCTTC	CASSQQTLGTSGFGQFF
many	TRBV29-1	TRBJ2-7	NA	TGCAGCGTTACCCGGTCCTCCTACGAGCAGTACTTC	CSVTRSSYEQYF
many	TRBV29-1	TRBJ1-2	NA	TGCAGCGTTGTTACAGGGGGCTACACCTTC	CSVVTGGYTF
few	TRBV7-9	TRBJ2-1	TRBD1	TGTGCCAGCAGCTCAGCGGACAGGGACGATGAGCAGTTCTTC	CASSSADRDDEQFF
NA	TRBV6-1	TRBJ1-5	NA	TGTGCCAGCAGCGGATCGGCCGGCGGCCAGCCCCAGCATTTT	CASSGSAGGQPQHF
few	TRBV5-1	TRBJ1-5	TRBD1	TGCGCCAGCAGCCCGGGGGGACAGGGTTCTTACAATCAGCCCCAGCATTTT	CASSPGGQGSYNQPQHF
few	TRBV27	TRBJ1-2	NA	TGTGCCAGCAGCAGGGTCGCAGGGGATGGCTACACCTTC	CASSRVAGDGYTF
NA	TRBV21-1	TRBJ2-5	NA	TGTGCCAGCAGCAAAGTTGGTGGCAGCGGTAATAAAGAGACCCAGTACTTC	CASSKVGGSGNKETQYF
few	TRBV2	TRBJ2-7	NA	TGTGCCAGCAGTGAGGCGGGGGCCTCCTACAATGAGCAGTACTTC	CASSEAGASYNEQYF
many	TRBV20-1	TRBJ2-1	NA	TGCAGTGCTAGACAGATCCGGGACCGCGGGGTCGATGAGCAGTTCTTC	CSARQIRDRGVDEQFF
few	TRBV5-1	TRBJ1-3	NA	TGCGCCAGCAGCTTGGACACCCACTCTGGAAACACCATATATTTT	CASSLDTHSGNTIYF
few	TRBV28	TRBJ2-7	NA	TGTGCCAGCAGTTTATCGGACGGGGTAAGGATCCAGTACTTC	CASSLSDGVRIQYF
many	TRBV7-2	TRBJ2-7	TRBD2	TGTGCCAGCAGCTTAGGGGGGGGTGGCGAGCAGTACTTC	CASSLGGGGEQYF
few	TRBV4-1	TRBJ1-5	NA	TGCGCCAGCAGCCAAGTAATGTCCGGGGATTTGCCCCAGCATTTT	CASSQVMSGDLPQHF
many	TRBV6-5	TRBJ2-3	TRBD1	TGTGCCAGCAGTTATCGGACAGGGGCAGATACGCAGTATTTT	CASSYRTGADTQYF
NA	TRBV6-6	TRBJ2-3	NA	TGTGCCAGCAGTTACTACGTGGCAGATACGCAGTATTTT	CASSYYVADTQYF
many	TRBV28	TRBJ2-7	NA	TGTGCCAGCAGTCCCTATGACGAGCAGTACTTC	CASSPYDEQYF
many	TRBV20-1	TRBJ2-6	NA	TGCAGTGCTAGAGGAGGGGCTGGGGCCAACGTCCTGACTTTC	CSARGGAGANVLTF
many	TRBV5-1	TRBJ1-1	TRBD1	TGCGCCAGCAGCTTCCGGACAGGGAACACTGAAGCTTTCTTT	CASSFRTGNTEAFF
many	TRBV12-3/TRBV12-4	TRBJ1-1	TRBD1	TGTGCCAGCAGTCCGACAGGGTATGATGCTGAAGCTTTCTTT	CASSPTGYDAEAFF
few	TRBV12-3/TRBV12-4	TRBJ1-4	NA	TGTGCCAGCAGTCCGGGGAGGACGGGTGAAAAACTGTTTTTT	CASSPGRTGEKLFF
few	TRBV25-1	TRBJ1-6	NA	TGTGCCAGCAGTGCGTTGACGCCAGATAATTCACCCCTCCACTTT	CASSALTPDNSPLHF
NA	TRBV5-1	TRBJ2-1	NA	TGCGCCAGCAGGGACCCGGGCGGCGATGAGCAGTTCTTC	CASRDPGGDEQFF
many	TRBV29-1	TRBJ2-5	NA	TGCAGCGTTGATAACTTACAAGAGACCCAGTACTTC	CSVDNLQETQYF
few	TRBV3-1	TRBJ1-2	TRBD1	TGTGCCAGCAGCCAGCGGCGGACAGGGGATGGCTACACCTTC	CASSQRRTGDGYTF
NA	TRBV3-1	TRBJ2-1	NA	TGTGCCAGCAGCCGAGTCGGCGGGGACGAGCAGTTCTTC	CASSRVGGDEQFF
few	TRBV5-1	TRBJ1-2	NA	TGCGCCAGCAGCTTGGACAGACCCAACTATGGCTACACCTTC	CASSLDRPNYGYTF
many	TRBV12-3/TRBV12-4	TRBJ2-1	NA	TGTGCCAGCAGTTTACGCGGTGAGCAGTTCTTC	CASSLRGEQFF
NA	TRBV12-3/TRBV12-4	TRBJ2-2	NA	TGTGCCAGCAGTCCTACGGGGGGCCCCGGGGAGCTGTTTTTT	CASSPTGGPGELFF
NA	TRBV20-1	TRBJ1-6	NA	TGCAGTGCTAGAGATGGATCAGGAATAAGTTCACCCCTCCACTTT	CSARDGSGISSPLHF
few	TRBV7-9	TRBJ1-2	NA	TGTGCCAGCAGCTCCTCGGGGAGCTATGGCTACACCTTC	CASSSSGSYGYTF
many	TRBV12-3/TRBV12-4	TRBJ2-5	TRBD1	TGTGCCAGCAGGCGACAGGGCACGATTATCCAAGAGACCCAGTACTTC	CASRRQGTIIQETQYF